The following is a T cell receptor beta chain sequence with its context. A J-beta primer mix and a sample-barcoded 5' primer were used in a second PCR of about 7 to 12 cycles. TCRdb redid the calling of the 5' RACE reads with MiXCR, one entry per CDR3 protein. This table has roughly 800,000 distinct CDR3 sequences, roughly 50% appearing once. The study isolated at least 6.5 million PBMCs from each sample. Per individual sample, total RNA of at least 6 micrograms was extracted. This specimen belongs to a study of blood T cells in healthy people across ages. Germline V gene data show CDR1 as LGHNA and CDR2 as YNFKEQ. There are 12 residues in the CDR3. Trimming cost V 3 bases and J 8 bases, with 7 bases left between them.

The sequenced sample consisted of blood. The receptor comes from a man in his thirties or forties in good health. The chain employs TRBV4-2 and TRBJ2-2; D might be TRBD1 or TRBD2, each matching 5 bases. DNA of the CDR3: TGTGCCAGCAGCCAGGGGGAGGGGGAGCTGTTTTTT. Its translation is CASSQGEGELFF.